The 28 T cell receptor beta chains given below trace back to one sample, sequenced in a study of blood T cell repertoires in COVID-19. TCRdb's table, derived via immunoSEQ multiplex PCR, lists solely in-frame clones and lacks some. The data contain about 99,000 clones, less than 90% of them singletons. Specimen: peripheral blood. The receptors come from a man in his 70s with active or convalescent COVID-19.

This clone was seen only a few times. This sequence joins TRBV28 and TRBJ1-5, with a tentative D call TRBD1 (5 bases). Germline CDR1 is MDHEN and CDR2 is SYDVKM. CDR3 size: 16 residues. V was pared by 6 bases and J by 0 bases, with 15 bases between. CDR3 amino acids: CASSQTGVYSNQPQHF. The CDR3, as DNA: TGTGCCAGCAGCCAAACAGGAGTCTATAGCAATCAGCCCCAGCATTTT.

In this sample, this clone turned up a few times. The chain has TRBV9 and TRBJ2-3; TRBD2 might be the D (5 bases). The germline V gene encodes CDR1 SGDLS and CDR2 YYNGEE. Trimming pared 4 bases from V and 4 bases from J, leaving 22 bases between. This CDR3 has 17 amino acids. The CDR3 reads CASSPRRGGREADTQYF. The CDR3 nucleotides are TGTGCCAGCAGCCCTCGTCGAGGAGGCCGGGAAGCAGATACGCAGTATTTT.

V is TRBV3-1 (or the pseudogene TRBV3-2) and J is TRBJ1-6; D ambiguous. Deletions cut 4 bases from V and 13 bases from J, with 17 bases between. Germline loops: CDR1 LGHDT, CDR2 YNNKEL (reference sequence). CDR3 length equals 14 residues. The CDR3 spells CASSPDWARRPLHF. CDR3 DNA sequence: TGTGCCAGCAGCCCAGACTGGGCCCGTCGTCCCCTCCACTTT.

The gene calls are TRBV5-1 and TRBJ1-1; 12 positions agree with TRBD1. CDR1 and CDR2 from the germline V gene are SGHRS and YFSETQ. V trimming: 4 bases; J trimming: 5 bases; junction bases outside the gene matches: 6. The CDR3 contains 15 residues. The DNA of the CDR3 is TGCGCCAGCAGCCCCGGGACAGGGGGCAGGACTGAAGCTTTCTTT. Encoded protein: CASSPGTGGRTEAFF. Full variable domain (remainder filled in from reference TRBV5-1 and TRBJ1-1): KAGVTQTPRYLIKTRGQQVTLSCSPISGHRSVSWYQQTPGQGLQFLFEYFSETQRNKGNFPGRFSGRQFSNSRSEMNVSTLELGDSALYLCASSPGTGGRTEAFFGQGTRLTVV.

This clone has a single count. The chain recombines TRBV6-5 with TRBJ2-5; 8 bases map to TRBD1. The CDR3 length is 15 residues. Trimming at V came to 6 bases and at J to 7 bases, leaving 13 bases not matched to a gene. Germline V CDR1 and CDR2: MNHEY, SVGAGI. CDR3 protein: CASRGLGTGRGTQYF. The CDR3 nucleotides read TGTGCCAGCAGGGGCCTTGGGACAGGCCGGGGGACCCAGTACTTC.

The chain couples TRBV7-2 to TRBJ2-4, with TRBD1 as a possible D gene (6 bases). Germline V gives CDR1 SGHTA, CDR2 FQGNSA. V dropped 0 bases and J dropped 6 bases, with 21 bases sitting between them. The CDR3 loop spans 18 amino acids. The CDR3 nucleotides are TGTGCCAGCAGCTTAGCGTACAGGGCAAGCGGTAGTCGAAACATTCAGTACTTC. It specifies CASSLAYRASGSRNIQYF. Drawing the rest from reference TRBV7-2 and TRBJ2-4, the complete variable domain is GAGVSQSPSNKVTEKGKDVELRCDPISGHTALYWYRQSLGQGLEFLIYFQGNSAPDKSGLPSDRFSAERTGGSVSTLTIQRTQQEDSAVYLCASSLAYRASGSRNIQYFGAGTRLSVL.

The genes are TRBV2 and TRBJ1-1, with D possibly being TRBD1 (5 bases). The CDR3 contains 11 residues. V dropped 4 bases and J dropped 7 bases, with 7 bases sitting between them. Germline values: CDR1 SNHLY, CDR2 FYNNEI. Here the CDR3 DNA reads TGTGCCAGCAGTGGACAGATTGAAGCTTTCTTT. It yields the protein CASSGQIEAFF.

This chain links TRBV30 with TRBJ1-4; perhaps TRBD1 as D (5 bases). V gave up 4 bases and J gave up 5 bases, with 17 bases separating them. CDR3 length equals 15 residues. Germline V gives CDR1 GTSNPN, CDR2 SVGIG (reference sequence). The CDR3 spells CAWTDSLLANEKLFF. In nucleotides, the CDR3 is TGTGCCTGGACAGACAGTTTGTTGGCGAATGAAAAACTGTTTTTT.

V is TRBV7-2 and J is TRBJ1-1; D gene unclear. Between the trimmed V and J ends, which lost 1 base and 1 base, there was a span of 4 bases. Germline values: CDR1 SGHTA, CDR2 FQGNSA. The CDR3 covers 13 residues. The CDR3 DNA is TGTGCCAGCAGCTTAGGCAGGAACACTGAAGCTTTCTTT. Its protein product is CASSLGRNTEAFF.

CDR3 nucleotide sequence: TGTGCCAGCAGCTTAGGTTCCGGGACTCGACTATACAATGAGCAGTTCTTC. This sequence encodes CASSLGSGTRLYNEQFF. The gene calls are TRBV5-4 and TRBJ2-1, with a tentative D call TRBD2 (6 bases). CDR3 length equals 17 residues. Germline V gives CDR1 SGHNT, CDR2 YYREEE (reference sequence). The V end lost 2 bases, the J end lost 4 bases, and 19 bases lay between the germline ends.

The V gene is TRBV27, the J gene TRBJ1-5, with 7 bases fitting TRBD1. The CDR3 has 15 amino acids. In germline, CDR1 is MNHEY, CDR2 SMNVEV (reference sequence). V was pared by 2 bases and J by 4 bases, with 5 bases of the junction left unmatched. This CDR3 is CASSLGSGGNQPQHF. The CDR3 nucleotides read TGTGCCAGCAGTTTAGGGTCAGGGGGGAATCAGCCCCAGCATTTT.

V and J are TRBV7-2 and TRBJ1-4; D unclear. V gave up 6 bases and J gave up 0 bases, with 8 bases separating them. The CDR3 sequence is 14 residues long. The germline V gene has CDR1 SGHTA and CDR2 FQGNSA. Here the CDR3 reads CASSYGSTNEKLFF. In DNA form, the CDR3 reads TGTGCCAGCAGTTATGGCTCAACTAATGAAAAACTGTTTTTT.

The chain carries TRBV19 and TRBJ1-2; no clear D. The CDR3 has 13 residues. Germline V CDR1 and CDR2: LNHDA, SQIVND (reference sequence). V lost 3 bases and J 3 bases, leaving 8 bases between the germline ends. In nucleotides, the CDR3 is TGTGCCAGTAGTATCAGTATCTACTATGGCTACACCTTC. Amino acid sequence: CASSISIYYGYTF.

As DNA, the CDR3 is TGTGCCAGCAGCCGGGGACAGAACACCGGGGAGCTGTTTTTT. Amino acid sequence: CASSRGQNTGELFF. The chain uses TRBV7-3 and TRBJ2-2, with D possibly being TRBD1 (6 bases). The V end lost 5 bases, the J end lost 1 base, and 8 bases lay between the germline ends. Germline values: CDR1 SGHTA, CDR2 FQGTGA. This CDR3 region has 14 residues.

This sequence joins TRBV7-3 and TRBJ2-1; 12 nucleotides match TRBD1. Looked up from germline, CDR1 is SGHTA and CDR2 is FQGTGA. V shed 4 bases, J shed 1 base, and the junction held 2 bases outside the gene matches. The CDR3 is 16 residues long. The CDR3 sequence is CASSSGQGASYNEQFF. The CDR3 nucleotides are TGTGCCAGCAGCTCGGGACAGGGGGCTTCCTACAATGAGCAGTTCTTC.

V is TRBV2 and J is TRBJ2-4, with 8 bases matching TRBD1. This CDR3 is 15 amino acids long. The V segment lost 4 bases and the J segment 9 bases; nucleotides outside the gene matches: 11. Germline V lookup: CDR1 SNHLY, CDR2 FYNNEI. CDR3 in DNA: TGTGCCAGCAGTGTCCAGACAGGGGAATTGGGCATTCAGTACTTC. Its translation is CASSVQTGELGIQYF.

The rearrangement uses TRBV4-1 and TRBJ2-5; the match to TRBD2 covers 10 bases. Germline values: CDR1 MGHRA, CDR2 YSYEKL. V lost 4 bases to trimming and J lost 3 bases; unmatched junction nucleotides: 2. This CDR3 has 14 amino acids. The CDR3 DNA is TGCGCCAGCAGCCTTGGACTAGCGGAAGAGACCCAGTACTTC. As protein: CASSLGLAEETQYF.

V and J are TRBV18 and TRBJ2-7, with a tentative D call TRBD1 (6 bases). The CDR3 runs 15 residues. CDR1 is KGHSH, CDR2 LQKENI, per germline. Trimming shortened V by 2 bases and J by 3 bases, and 14 bases separated the two germline ends. The CDR3 sequence: CASSPVGQPDYEQYF. The CDR3 bases are TGTGCCAGCTCACCAGTTGGACAGCCGGACTACGAGCAGTACTTC.

The CDR3 DNA follows: TGTGCCAGCAGAGAACGGACAGGGTCACTTAGGAACACTGAAGCTTTCTTT. Residues: CASRERTGSLRNTEAFF. V usage is TRBV6-1 and J usage is TRBJ1-1; the match to TRBD1 covers 8 bases. This CDR3 comprises 17 residues. Germline trimming cut 6 bases from V and 1 base from J; bases unmatched to any gene: 13. Germline V CDR1 and CDR2: MNHNS, SASEGT.

The V and J genes are TRBV19 and TRBJ1-3; 7 bases agree with TRBD1. With V trimmed by 5 bases and J by 0 bases, 7 bases remained unmatched. This CDR3 region has 16 residues. The germline gives CDR1 LNHDA, CDR2 SQIVND (reference sequence). The CDR3, as DNA: TGTGCCAGTAGTCCCAGACAGGGATTCTCTGGAAACACCATATATTTT. It codes for CASSPRQGFSGNTIYF.

This chain connects TRBV9 to TRBJ2-1; TRBD2 matches at 7 bases. Trimming cost V 4 bases and J 0 bases; bases outside gene matches: 4. Germline values: CDR1 SGDLS, CDR2 YYNGEE. The CDR3 length is 15 residues. CDR3 loop: CASSKLASSYNEQFF. CDR3 in DNA: TGTGCCAGCAGCAAACTAGCGAGCTCCTACAATGAGCAGTTCTTC.

V and J are TRBV28 and TRBJ2-7, with 7 bases lining up with TRBD1. The CDR3 is made up of 16 amino acids. CDR1 is MDHEN and CDR2 is SYDVKM in the germline V gene. The trim removed 0 bases at V and 0 bases at J, leaving 5 bases unmatched. CDR3 in amino acids: CASSLWEAGGSYEQYF. The CDR3 nucleotides read TGTGCCAGCAGTTTATGGGAGGCAGGGGGCTCCTACGAGCAGTACTTC.

The chain employs TRBV28 and TRBJ1-2; TRBD1 agrees at 10 bases. Germline CDR1 MDHEN, CDR2 SYDVKM. This CDR3 comprises 15 residues. With 6 bases clipped from V and 3 bases from J, the junction kept 7 bases outside the gene matches. For the CDR3, the DNA is TGTGCCAGCAGAGCAGCCGGGACAGGGGACTATGGCTACACCTTC. This encodes CASRAAGTGDYGYTF.

J is TRBJ1-2 and V is TRBV7-2, with 9 positions matching TRBD1. Germline V gives CDR1 SGHTA, CDR2 FQGNSA. V dropped 11 bases and J dropped 3; count of bases not matched to a gene: 4. The CDR3 has 12 amino acids. CDR3 in amino acids: CAGTGGDYGYTF. CDR3 nucleotides: TGTGCCGGTACAGGGGGCGACTATGGCTACACCTTC.

V usage is TRBV6-4 and J usage is TRBJ2-2; maybe TRBD2 (6 bases). There are 14 residues in the CDR3. CDR1 is MRHNA, CDR2 SNTAGT, per germline. Trimming cost V 3 bases and J 4 bases, with 9 bases left between them. For the CDR3, the DNA is TGTGCCAGCAGTGAAGCGGGTTCCACCGGGGAGCTGTTTTTT. It translates to CASSEAGSTGELFF.

The gene calls are TRBV9 and TRBJ2-2, with 7 nucleotides matching TRBD1. With 1 base clipped from V and 7 bases from J, the junction kept 7 bases outside the gene matches. CDR3 length: 15 residues. Germline V gene data show CDR1 as SGDLS and CDR2 as YYNGEE. The CDR3 loop reads CASSVSTGVNGELFF. Written as DNA, the CDR3 is TGTGCCAGCAGCGTATCTACAGGGGTGAACGGGGAGCTGTTTTTT.

The chain couples TRBV7-9 to TRBJ1-5; 10 bases fit TRBD1. V shed 4 bases and J 7 bases; nucleotides not matched to a gene: 4. The CDR3 loop spans 14 amino acids. CDR1 SEHNR and CDR2 FQNEAQ come from the germline V gene (reference sequence). The CDR3 here is CASSWDRGDQPQHF. The DNA for the CDR3 is TGTGCCAGCAGCTGGGACAGGGGTGACCAGCCCCAGCATTTT.

This chain connects TRBV19 to TRBJ1-4, with TRBD1 identical over 8 bases. The CDR3 is made up of 13 amino acids. Trimming cost V 9 bases and J 6 bases; bases outside gene matches: 6. The V gene's germline CDR1 is LNHDA and CDR2 SQIVND (reference sequence). CDR3 DNA: TGTGCCAGCACGGACAGGGCGGATGAAAAACTGTTTTTT. This codes for CASTDRADEKLFF.